This T cell receptor beta chain derives from a study of T cells in Graves' hyperthyroidism and ophthalmopathy. In the study overall: At initial diagnosis, before any treatment had begun, peripheral blood was obtained. Points from the study as a whole: Model-based prediction identified ophthalmopathy a median around 6.5 months prior to its onset.

10 ml fresh peripheral blood yielded the PBMCs. Concerning this clonotype: The antigen remains undetermined.

The TCR beta CDR3 regions underwent amplification using RNA transcripts as the source. Primed by the HTBI set, a first-round RT-PCR was run on the TCR CDR3. A single record per CDR3 protein comes from TCRdb applying MiXCR to the multiplex PCR reads. The sample records about 400,000 distinct CDR3 sequences, around a sixth being singletons. CDR3 length: 14 amino acids. Deletions cut 6 bases from V and 2 bases from J, with 11 bases between. Looked up from germline, CDR1 is LNHDA and CDR2 is SQIVND (reference sequence). The chain recombines TRBV19 with TRBJ2-1; D is unclear. The sequencing input was blood. The TCR comes from a woman between 18 and 29 years old with Graves' hyperthyroidism. The CDR3 sequence is CASRGLGTYNEQFF. The CDR3 nucleotides read TGTGCCAGTAGGGGCCTGGGGACCTACAATGAGCAGTTCTTC.